This T cell receptor beta chain is drawn from a study of cytomegalovirus exposure and HLA in healthy donors (dated by TCRdb to 2015 to 2018). Some background on the complete study: An earlier analysis of 550 to 700 of the donors reported approximately 300 Gb of sequence data and approximately 110 million unique TCR beta sequences from about 200 million T cells. An early release covering some 640 HLA-typed donors comprised around 300 gigabases of sequencing data and roughly 86 million unique TCR sequences. Of the approximately 370 genotyped donors, 75% to 85% were placed in the genetic ancestry cluster associated with self-reported Caucasian donors. The study aimed to test whether cataloging public T cell receptors could reveal signatures of past pathogen exposure. Using immunosequencing, the study profiled T cell repertoires from 500 to 800 subjects and related those repertoires to cytomegalovirus serostatus. Besides the first cohort of 550 to 750 subjects, a separate validation cohort made up of about 120 different subjects was used. High-throughput TCR immunosequencing, statistical association of individual TCRs with disease status, and machine learning were combined to predict cytomegalovirus infection status. To study patterns of TCR occurrence, a later analysis re-analyzed previously published TCR beta repertoires from 666 donors and added high-resolution HLA genotyping. In the later analysis, no new phenotypic data were used to find candidate immune exposures; instead, reliance was placed on TCR beta sequences and their occurrence across donors. To decide whether each TCR beta V gene segment behaved as functional or pseudogenic, an earlier analysis of fewer than 750 of the donors relied on high-throughput TCR beta sequencing. Donor age, sex, ethnicity and CMV serostatus were compiled alongside the repertoire data. Genome-wide SNP genotypes for about 65% of the 666 donors were used in a later genetic analysis, which treated that subset as a discovery cohort. All discovery cohort repertoires had been generated on a single sequencing platform. HLA typing included class I and class II loci at four-digit resolution. The number of donors typed differed by locus, with roughly 620-630 for A, B, C, DRB1 and DQB1, around 500 for DQA1, nearly 610 for DPA1, and some 450 for DPB1. A handful of DR-DQ haplotypes were handled as single units for association and clustering because linkage in the cohort was strong. Among several hundred genotyped donors of the cohort, an average of roughly 230,000 unique TCR beta nucleotide sequences was sequenced per donor, of which roughly 17% were non-productive. Summary of the overall study and its limitations: Seventeen rarely observed V segments, including chromosome 9 orphons, were excluded from the earlier analysis of several hundred of the donors because counts were too low. In this cohort, only TCR beta chains were sequenced, and detectable features were limited by the absence of alpha or paired-chain data. Strong co-occurrence of HLA alleles, especially DR and DQ, made assigning TCR associations to individual alleles difficult. The authors suggested that the approach could potentially be extended to other disease states and immunological phenotypes. Several of the top co-occurrence clusters appeared to be linked to parvovirus B19, influenza, CMV and Epstein-Barr virus, according to a later analysis. Compared with equally common non-associated chains, HLA-associated TCR beta chains in a later analysis were more clonally expanded and had lower generation probabilities. An earlier analysis of around 600 of the donors showed that most TCR beta V segments appeared in productive rearrangements either about 90% or about 30% of the time, which broadly matched IMGT annotations. A later analysis found that most CMV-associated TCR beta chains appeared HLA-restricted, with HLA associations seemingly driven largely by CMV exposure. In the study, some 180 TCR beta chains were listed as associated with cytomegalovirus. Presence/absence analyses assumed roughly uniform sequencing depth across donors, an assumption that may not hold. HLA typing was unavailable for some donors at each locus, so association tests used only the typed subset. Immune exposure information for the cohort was limited to CMV serostatus. In vitro tests confirmed that a few of the cytomegalovirus-associated TCR beta chains recognize cytomegalovirus antigens. In a later analysis, TCR association rates were found to vary across HLA loci, with the most associated TCRs seen for DRB1 alleles and the fewest for HLA-C alleles. V-gene and J-gene trimming of TCR beta chains was associated with a missense DCLRE1C variant in a later genetic analysis, and the association was replicated in an independent cohort. Correlated functional status among segregating V segments might reflect linkage disequilibrium, but an unknown experimental factor could not be ruled out. A cluster of highly shared sequence variants was judged likely to represent a technical artifact of the sequencing pipeline. While some public TCRs were present in many individuals, most TCR sequences turned up only very rarely across donors. According to a later genetic analysis, donors in an Asian-associated ancestry cluster had fewer N-insertions in productive TCRs than the approximately 670-donor mean. At a false discovery rate of 0.05, a later analysis linked around 15,000 TCR beta sequences to specific HLA alleles. In both the original and validation cohorts, the classifier was reported to diagnose cytomegalovirus status with high specificity and sensitivity. A further reported finding was that TCR beta sequences accurately predicted the HLA-A and HLA-B alleles for most subjects in the first cohort.

The library relied on the immunoSEQ multiplex PCR assay. For the multiplex PCR, a mixture combining 60 forward primers for TCR Vbeta segments and 13 reverse primers for TCR Jbeta segments was used. Amplification of the CDR3 region of rearranged TCR beta genes was performed with a multiplex PCR assay on genomic DNA. On the Illumina HiSeq System, the amplified TCR beta libraries were sequenced as 87-base-pair reads. In the source study's methods: A later analysis counted approximately 84 million unique TCR beta chains across the roughly 700 repertoires, and 9 million to 14 million of these chains were shared by at least two donors. To remove PCR and sequencing errors, raw reads were error-corrected and collapsed into unique sequences using a nearest-neighbor algorithm that merged closely related sequences. Alignment of CDR3 sequences to IMGT reference sequences was used to assign V, D and J gene segments. For a sequence to be retained, a match of at least six nucleotides was required to both a V gene segment and a J gene segment. Rearrangements were called productive when the CDR3 lacked stop codons and stayed in frame with V and J; all others were non-productive. CDR3 was defined according to IMGT convention as the region running from the second conserved V-encoded cysteine to the conserved J-encoded phenylalanine. The earlier analysis of 587 of the donors excluded any sequence lacking an unambiguous match to a single V gene segment. An earlier analysis of 587 of the donors classified V segments as functional when productive rearrangements were above 56.7% and as segregating when the standard deviation between donors was above 5%. A statistical classification framework was developed to diagnose cytomegalovirus status using the catalog of TCR beta chain sequences. In a later analysis, TCR nucleotide sequences were compared against IMGT/GENE-DB human TR gene sequences so that V and J genes could be assigned. In a later analysis, CDR3 sequences and most-parsimonious VDJ recombination scenarios were assigned using the TCRdist pipeline. A later analysis defined each TCR beta chain by its CDR3 amino acid sequence plus V-gene family, and excluded reads lacking a unique V-gene family. In a later analysis, approximately 640 highly shared, low-generation-probability nucleotide sequences were removed to address suspected cross-contamination and a sequencing artifact. In a later analysis, a clonal expansion index was calculated for each public chain from normalized within-repertoire ranks of inferred template counts. In a later analysis, generation probabilities were computed using a VDJ recombination model fitted to out-of-frame rearrangements, and the results were checked against IGoR. A later analysis scored TCR-TCR, TCR-HLA and TCR-CMV co-occurrence with hypergeometric tests, applying a repertoire-size bias correction to TCR pairs. In a later analysis, false discovery rates were estimated by permuting HLA or CMV assignments 20 times. A later analysis grouped co-occurring TCRs with DBSCAN, adding TCRdist sequence similarity when clustering within HLA-allele-positive subsets. Co-occurrence clustering excluded repertoires with fewer than 30,000 or more than 120,000 public chains, plus five with anomalous nucleotide sharing. TCRdb took this table from immuneACCESS and kept in-frame rearrangements with V and J called. Such tables lack part of the clones; where checked against another copy, unresolved V genes explain under half of the gap, and the rest is unexplained. The V and J calls and clone size were taken over from that table, and D and trimming were inferred from the DNA. Across this sample there are about 180,000 clones, with approximately 77% seen only once. The ten largest make up 2% to 3% of the sample.

The cohort was made up of 500 to 800 healthy bone marrow donors. At the time of sampling, all cohort members were nominally healthy, though unrecorded immune exposures were likely present. The donor was CMV seronegative and belonged to the group of 352 seronegative cohort members. Each donor provided a peripheral blood sample, and peripheral blood mononuclear cells were used for TCR beta sequencing. Genomic DNA was extracted from the blood cell samples with the Qiagen DNeasy Blood Extraction Kit. Remarks on this clone: Its antigen is unknown. The record has no base qualities; no much larger clone is one base away.

The clonotype comes from a female donor in good health and CMV-seronegative. The sample taken for sequencing was PBMCs.

The CDR3 loop reads CASSLRDSLNTEAFF. The sequenced DNA is TGCGCCAGCAGCTTGAGGGACAGCTTGAACACTGAAGCTTTCTTT. The chain employs TRBV5-1 and TRBJ1-1; the junction holds 7 bases that match TRBD1. Clipping removes 1 base from V and 0 bases from J, with 3 as the unmatched junction base count. The CDR3, cysteine through phenylalanine, is 15 amino acids long. The kept DNA is CDR3 alone, 45 bases in frame from the first base. The germline V gene sets CDR1 to SGHRS and CDR2 to YFSETQ. Joined to the reference TRBV5-1 and TRBJ1-1 proteins, this CDR3 gives the full variable domain: KAGVTQTPRYLIKTRGQQVTLSCSPISGHRSVSWYQQTPGQGLQFLFEYFSETQRNKGNFPGRFSGRQFSNSRSEMNVSTLELGDSALYLCASSLRDSLNTEAFFGQGTRLTVV.